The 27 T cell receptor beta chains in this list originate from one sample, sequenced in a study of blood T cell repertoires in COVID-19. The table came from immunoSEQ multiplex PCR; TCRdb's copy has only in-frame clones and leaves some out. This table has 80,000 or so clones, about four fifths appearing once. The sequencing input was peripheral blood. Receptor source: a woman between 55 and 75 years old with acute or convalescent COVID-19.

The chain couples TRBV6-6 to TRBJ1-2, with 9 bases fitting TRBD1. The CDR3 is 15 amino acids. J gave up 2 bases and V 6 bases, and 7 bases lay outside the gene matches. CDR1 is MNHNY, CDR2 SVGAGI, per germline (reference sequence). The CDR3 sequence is CASRRPGQGNYGYTF. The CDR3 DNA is TGTGCCAGCAGGCGCCCGGGACAGGGCAACTATGGCTACACCTTC.

The CDR3 sequence is CASSPQGDTEAFF. The CDR3 DNA sequence: TGTGCCAGCAGTCCACAGGGGGACACTGAAGCTTTCTTT. The chain recombines TRBV2 with TRBJ1-1, with TRBD1 matching over 8 bases. This CDR3 comprises 13 residues. The germline V gene has CDR1 SNHLY and CDR2 FYNNEI. Trimming removed 5 bases from V and 3 bases from J; junction bases left unmatched: 2.

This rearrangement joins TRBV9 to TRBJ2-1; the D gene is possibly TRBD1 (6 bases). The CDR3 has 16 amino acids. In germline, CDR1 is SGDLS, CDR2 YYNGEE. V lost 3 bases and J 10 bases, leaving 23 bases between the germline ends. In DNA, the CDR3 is TGTGCCAGCAGCGCCACCACCATGCCCACTGGGGGCGAGCAGTTCTTC. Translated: CASSATTMPTGGEQFF.

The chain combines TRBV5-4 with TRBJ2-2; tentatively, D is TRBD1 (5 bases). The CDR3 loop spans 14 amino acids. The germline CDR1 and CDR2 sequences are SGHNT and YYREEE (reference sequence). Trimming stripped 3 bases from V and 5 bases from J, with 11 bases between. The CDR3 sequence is CASSSQGLTGELFF. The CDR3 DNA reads TGTGCCAGCAGCTCGCAGGGTTTGACCGGGGAGCTGTTTTTT.

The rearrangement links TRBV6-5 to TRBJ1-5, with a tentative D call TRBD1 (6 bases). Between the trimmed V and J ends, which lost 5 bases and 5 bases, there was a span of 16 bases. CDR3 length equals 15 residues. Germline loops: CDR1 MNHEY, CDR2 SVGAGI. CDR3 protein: CASSPNTDSYQPQHF. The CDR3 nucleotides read TGTGCCAGCAGTCCCAATACGGACAGCTATCAGCCCCAGCATTTT.

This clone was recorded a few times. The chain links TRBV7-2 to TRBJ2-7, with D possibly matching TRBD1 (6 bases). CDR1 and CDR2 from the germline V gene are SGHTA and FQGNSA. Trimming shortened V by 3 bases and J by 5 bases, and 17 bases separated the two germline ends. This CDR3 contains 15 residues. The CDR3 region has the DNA TGTGCCAGCAGCTTGTACGGGCAGGGGAACAACGAGCAGTACTTC. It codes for CASSLYGQGNNEQYF.

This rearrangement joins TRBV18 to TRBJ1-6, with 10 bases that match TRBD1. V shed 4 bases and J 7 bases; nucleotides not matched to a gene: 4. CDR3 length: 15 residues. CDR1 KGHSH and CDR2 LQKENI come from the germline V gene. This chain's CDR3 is CASSRTGGENSPLHF. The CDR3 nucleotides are TGTGCCAGCTCACGGACAGGGGGAGAAAATTCACCCCTCCACTTT.

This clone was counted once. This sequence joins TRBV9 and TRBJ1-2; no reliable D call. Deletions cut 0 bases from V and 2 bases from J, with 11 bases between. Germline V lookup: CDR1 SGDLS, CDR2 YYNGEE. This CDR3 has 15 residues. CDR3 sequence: CASSVVGSWNYGYTF. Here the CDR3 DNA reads TGTGCCAGCAGCGTAGTAGGGAGTTGGAACTATGGCTACACCTTC.

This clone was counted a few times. CDR3 DNA sequence: TGTGCCAGCGGGCTCCGGGACACCCACGAGCAGTACTTC. Its protein product is CASGLRDTHEQYF. The chain employs TRBV27 and TRBJ2-7; TRBD1 might be the D (6 bases). From germline, CDR1 is MNHEY and CDR2 SMNVEV (reference sequence). Trimming removed 8 bases at V and 5 bases at J, with 16 bases between. CDR3 length equals 13 residues.

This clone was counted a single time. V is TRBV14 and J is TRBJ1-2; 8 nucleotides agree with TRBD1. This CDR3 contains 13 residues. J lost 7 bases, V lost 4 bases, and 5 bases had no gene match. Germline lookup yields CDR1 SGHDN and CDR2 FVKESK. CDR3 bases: TGTGCCAGCAGCCGAGACAGGGGCGTTGGCTACACCTTC. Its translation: CASSRDRGVGYTF. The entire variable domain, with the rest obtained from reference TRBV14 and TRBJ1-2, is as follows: EAGVTQFPSHSVIEKGQTVTLRCDPISGHDNLYWYRRVMGKEIKFLLHFVKESKQDESGMPNNRFLAERTGGTYSTLKVQPAELEDSGVYFCASSRDRGVGYTFGSGTRLTVV.

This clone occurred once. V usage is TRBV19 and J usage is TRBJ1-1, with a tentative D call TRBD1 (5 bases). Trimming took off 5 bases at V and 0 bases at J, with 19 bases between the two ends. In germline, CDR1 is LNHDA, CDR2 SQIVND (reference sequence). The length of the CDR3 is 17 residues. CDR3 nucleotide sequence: TGTGCCAGTAGTTCCGACAGATACCTTCACATGAACACTGAAGCTTTCTTT. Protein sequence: CASSSDRYLHMNTEAFF.

Written as DNA, the CDR3 is TGCGCCAGCAGCCAAGAACGGAGCGGGGGCCGGGAGACCCAGTACTTC. Protein sequence: CASSQERSGGRETQYF. V is TRBV4-1 and J is TRBJ2-5, with 8 bases that match TRBD2. CDR1 is MGHRA and CDR2 is YSYEKL in the germline V gene. V lost 0 bases to trimming and J lost 5 bases; unmatched junction nucleotides: 8. This CDR3 is 16 amino acids long.

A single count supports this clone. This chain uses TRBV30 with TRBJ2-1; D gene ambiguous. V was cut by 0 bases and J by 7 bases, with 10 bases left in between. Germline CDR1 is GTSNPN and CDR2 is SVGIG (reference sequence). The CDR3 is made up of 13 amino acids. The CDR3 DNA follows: TGTGCCTGGAGTGTACGCCCGGGTAATGAGCAGTTCTTC. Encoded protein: CAWSVRPGNEQFF.

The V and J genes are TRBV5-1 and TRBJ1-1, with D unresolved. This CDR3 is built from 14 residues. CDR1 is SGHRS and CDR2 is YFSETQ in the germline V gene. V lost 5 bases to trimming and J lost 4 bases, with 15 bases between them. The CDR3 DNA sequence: TGCGCCAGCAGTTTAAGGGTCCGGGGCACTGAAGCTTTCTTT. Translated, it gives CASSLRVRGTEAFF.

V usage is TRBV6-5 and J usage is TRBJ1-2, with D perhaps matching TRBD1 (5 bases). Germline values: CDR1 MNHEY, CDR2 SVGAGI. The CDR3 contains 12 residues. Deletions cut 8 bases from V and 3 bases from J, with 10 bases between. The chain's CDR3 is CASVRGDYGYTF. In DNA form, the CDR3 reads TGTGCCAGCGTTAGGGGTGACTATGGCTACACCTTC.

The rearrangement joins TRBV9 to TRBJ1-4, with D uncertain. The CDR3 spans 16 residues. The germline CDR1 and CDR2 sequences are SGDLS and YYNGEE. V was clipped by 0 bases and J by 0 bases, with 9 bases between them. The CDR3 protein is CASSVVESATNEKLFF. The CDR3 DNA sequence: TGTGCCAGCAGCGTAGTTGAAAGCGCAACTAATGAAAAACTGTTTTTT.

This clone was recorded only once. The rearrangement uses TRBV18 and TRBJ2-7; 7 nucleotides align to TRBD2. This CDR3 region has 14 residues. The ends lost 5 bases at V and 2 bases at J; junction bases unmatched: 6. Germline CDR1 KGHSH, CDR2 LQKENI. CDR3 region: CASSWGGDAYEQYV. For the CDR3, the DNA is TGTGCCAGCTCATGGGGAGGGGATGCCTACGAGCAGTACGTC.

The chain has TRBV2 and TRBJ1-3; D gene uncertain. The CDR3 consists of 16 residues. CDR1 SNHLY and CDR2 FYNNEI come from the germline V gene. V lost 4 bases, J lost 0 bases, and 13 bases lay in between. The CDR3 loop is CASSVLPNFSGNTIYF. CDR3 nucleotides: TGTGCCAGCAGTGTACTCCCAAATTTCTCTGGAAACACCATATATTTT. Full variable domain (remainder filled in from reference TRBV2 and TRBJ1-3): EPEVTQTPSHQVTQMGQEVILRCVPISNHLYFYWYRQILGQKVEFLVSFYNNEISEKSEIFDDQFSVERPDGSNFTLKIRSTKLEDSAMYFCASSVLPNFSGNTIYFGEGSWLTVV.

CDR3 sequence (DNA): TGTGCCAGCTCAGCCACCGGGACAGGGACTGAAAAACTGTTTTTT. Its translation is CASSATGTGTEKLFF. This sequence joins TRBV18 and TRBJ1-4, with 9 bases identical to TRBD1. Germline CDR1 is KGHSH and CDR2 is LQKENI. Trimming cost V 5 bases and J 7 bases; bases outside gene matches: 8. This CDR3 is built from 15 residues.

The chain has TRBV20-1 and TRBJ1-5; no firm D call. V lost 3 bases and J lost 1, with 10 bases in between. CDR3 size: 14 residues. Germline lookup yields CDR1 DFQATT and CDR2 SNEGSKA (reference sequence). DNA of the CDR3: TGCAGTGCTAGTCAAGCGGGGAGCAATCAGCCCCAGCATTTT. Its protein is CSASQAGSNQPQHF.

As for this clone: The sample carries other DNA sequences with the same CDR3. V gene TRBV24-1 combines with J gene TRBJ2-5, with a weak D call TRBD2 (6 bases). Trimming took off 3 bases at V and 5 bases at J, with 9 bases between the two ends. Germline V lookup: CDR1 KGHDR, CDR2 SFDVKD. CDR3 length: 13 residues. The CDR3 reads CATSDPRGETQYF. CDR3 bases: TGTGCCACCAGTGATCCCCGGGGGGAGACCCAGTACTTC.

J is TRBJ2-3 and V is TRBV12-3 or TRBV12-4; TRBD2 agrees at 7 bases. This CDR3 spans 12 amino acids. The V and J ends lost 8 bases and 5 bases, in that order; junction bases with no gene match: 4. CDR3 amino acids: CASSLAGDTQYF. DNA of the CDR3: TGTGCCAGCTCATTAGCGGGAGATACGCAGTATTTT.

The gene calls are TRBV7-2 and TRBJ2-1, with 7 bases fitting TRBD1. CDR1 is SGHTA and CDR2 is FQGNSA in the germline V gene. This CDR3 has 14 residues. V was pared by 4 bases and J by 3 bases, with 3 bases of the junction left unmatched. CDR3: CASSSGQIYNEQFF. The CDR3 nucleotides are TGTGCCAGCAGCTCGGGACAGATCTACAATGAGCAGTTCTTC.

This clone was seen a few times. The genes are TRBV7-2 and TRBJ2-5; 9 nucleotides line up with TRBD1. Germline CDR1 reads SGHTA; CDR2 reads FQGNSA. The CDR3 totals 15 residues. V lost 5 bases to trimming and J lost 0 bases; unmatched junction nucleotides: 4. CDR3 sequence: CASSPDRGYQETQYF. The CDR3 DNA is TGTGCCAGCAGCCCTGACAGGGGGTACCAAGAGACCCAGTACTTC. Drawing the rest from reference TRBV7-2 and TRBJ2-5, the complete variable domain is GAGVSQSPSNKVTEKGKDVELRCDPISGHTALYWYRQSLGQGLEFLIYFQGNSAPDKSGLPSDRFSAERTGGSVSTLTIQRTQQEDSAVYLCASSPDRGYQETQYFGPGTRLLVL.

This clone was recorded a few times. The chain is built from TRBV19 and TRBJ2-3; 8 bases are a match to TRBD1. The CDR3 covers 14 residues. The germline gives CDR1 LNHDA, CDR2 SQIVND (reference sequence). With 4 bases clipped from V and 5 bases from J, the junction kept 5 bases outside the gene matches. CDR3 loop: CASSTGTGLDTQYF. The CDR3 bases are TGTGCCAGTAGTACCGGGACAGGACTAGATACGCAGTATTTT.

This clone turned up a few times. This CDR3 is CASSQYTGASGNTIYF. CDR3 coding DNA: TGTGCCAGCAGCCAATATACAGGGGCCTCCGGAAACACCATATATTTT. This rearrangement joins TRBV4-2 to TRBJ1-3, with 7 nucleotides matching TRBD1. J was trimmed by 4 bases and V by 2 bases; bases with no gene match: 8. CDR3 length: 16 amino acids. Germline assignment: CDR1 LGHNA and CDR2 YNFKEQ.

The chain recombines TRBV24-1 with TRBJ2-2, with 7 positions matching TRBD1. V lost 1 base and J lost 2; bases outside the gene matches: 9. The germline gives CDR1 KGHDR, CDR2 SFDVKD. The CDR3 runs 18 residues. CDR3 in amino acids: CATSDLSTGTANTGELFF. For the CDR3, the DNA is TGTGCCACCAGTGATTTATCTACCGGGACAGCAAACACCGGGGAGCTGTTTTTT.